This TCR beta chain originates from a study of blood T cell repertoires in COVID-19. Study background: The study drew acute and convalescent COVID-19 samples from the United States, Italy and Spain. T cells, B-cell-depleted T cells, or PBMCs supplied cDNA or gDNA.

This clone appeared a single time. Study processing details: Cell counts per sample came from amplifying reference gene primers. Here immunoSEQ multiplex PCR was the method, and the copy in TCRdb shows in-frame clones only, minus some. That table supplies the V and J calls and clone size; D and trimming were determined from the DNA. The sample includes about 440,000 clones, more than 70% seen only once; the top ten take 10% to 15%. Trimming left V 6 bases short and J 2 bases short, with 14 bases between. This CDR3 spans 14 amino acids. Germline CDR1 and CDR2: MNHEY and SVGAGI. The Seattle patients, enrolled during active infection, were followed longitudinally.

The rearrangement joins TRBV6-5 to TRBJ2-7, with a tentative D call TRBD2 (6 bases). Sequenced input: peripheral blood. The source is a woman between 50 and 59 years old with COVID-19, enrolled during active disease. CDR3 sequence: CASSGTPGPYEQYF. The DNA for the CDR3 is TGTGCCAGCAGCGGGACTCCGGGCCCCTACGAGCAGTACTTC.